The TCR beta chain under discussion was sequenced for a study of technical replicates of blood from several donors. Clones were sequenced by immunoSEQ multiplex PCR, and TCRdb holds only the in-frame ones, with some missing. This sample has roughly 56,000 clones; 80% to 90% occur once, and the top ten carry roughly 5.6%. Sequenced sample: PBMCs. The sequence derives from a human donor in good health. Some clones in this sample may be carry-over from other donors' samples.

CDR3 nucleotides: TGTGCCAGCAGTTCACACCCGACAGGGGGGAATATTGGTTCACCCCTCCACTTT. Its translation: CASSSHPTGGNIGSPLHF. The rearrangement links TRBV6-8 to TRBJ1-6; 9 nucleotides align to TRBD1. V lost 4 bases, J lost 9 bases, and 16 bases stayed unmatched. The CDR3 runs 18 residues. Germline lookup yields CDR1 MNHGY and CDR2 SAAAGT.